This TCR beta chain came from a study of cytomegalovirus exposure and HLA in healthy donors (dated by TCRdb to 2016 to 2017). In terms of the full investigation: An earlier analysis of about 560 of the donors reported 276 Gb of sequence data and roughly 120 million unique TCR beta sequences obtained from about 200 million T cells. The study used immunosequencing to profile the T cell repertoires of approximately 640 subjects and linked those repertoires to cytomegalovirus serostatus. An early release that covered fewer than 800 HLA-typed donors contained about 300 gigabases of sequencing data and roughly 84 million unique TCR sequences. The number of typed donors differed by locus: about 620-640 for A, B, C, DRB1 and DQB1; about 520 for DQA1; about 600 for DPA1; and around 490 for DPB1. A later genetic analysis took genome-wide SNP genotypes for about 55% of the roughly 670 donors and used that subset as a discovery cohort. Donor age, sex, ethnicity and CMV serostatus were compiled together with the repertoire data. Along with the roughly 670-subject first cohort, a separate validation cohort of about 110 different subjects was used. The study combined high-throughput TCR immunosequencing, statistical association of individual TCRs with disease status, and machine learning to predict cytomegalovirus infection status. A later analysis re-examined previously published TCR beta repertoires from just over 650 donors and added high-resolution HLA genotyping to investigate patterns of TCR occurrence. HLA typing covered class I and class II loci at four-digit resolution. Among about 360 genotyped donors of the cohort, an average of around 240,000 unique TCR beta nucleotide sequences were sequenced per donor, around a sixth of them non-productive. Every discovery cohort repertoire had been produced on one sequencing platform. The study aimed to test whether signatures of past pathogen exposure could be identified by cataloging public T cell receptors. Of the roughly 420 genotyped donors, 81% were placed in the genetic ancestry cluster associated with self-reported Caucasian donors. An earlier analysis of some 600 of the donors applied high-throughput TCR beta sequencing to assess whether each TCR beta V gene segment acted as functional or pseudogenic. The later analysis used no new phenotypic data to find candidate immune exposures, relying instead on TCR beta sequences and their occurrence across donors. A handful of DR-DQ haplotypes were handled as single units for association and clustering because linkage in the cohort was strong. The study at large found these results: Most TCR sequences were seen in very few donors, while some public TCRs were found in many individuals. Sequencing depth was assumed to be roughly uniform across donors in the presence/absence analyses, though that assumption may not hold. Linkage disequilibrium might explain the correlated functional status among segregating V segments, but an unknown experimental factor could not be excluded. In a later analysis, most CMV-associated TCR beta chains were found to appear HLA-restricted, with HLA associations seemingly driven largely by CMV exposure. The authors suggested that the approach could potentially be extended to other disease states and immunological phenotypes. In a later analysis, HLA-associated TCR beta chains showed more clonal expansion and lower generation probabilities than non-associated chains that were equally common. When HLA alleles, especially DR and DQ, strongly co-occurred, attributing TCR associations to individual alleles was difficult. Some IMGT-functional V segments, including TRBV6-2 and TRBV6-3, could not be told apart with the 87-base-pair reads, so those segments were excluded. Several of the top co-occurrence clusters appeared to be linked to parvovirus B19, influenza, CMV and Epstein-Barr virus, according to a later analysis. The cohort was sequenced for TCR beta chains only, and without alpha or paired-chain data the features that could be detected were limited. HLA typing was unavailable for some donors at each locus, so association tests used only the typed subset. Three of the identified cytomegalovirus-associated TCR beta chains were confirmed in vitro to be specific for cytomegalovirus antigens. Cytomegalovirus status was reported to be diagnosed by the classifier with high specificity and sensitivity in both the original and validation cohorts. A cluster of highly shared sequence variants was judged likely to be a technical artifact of the sequencing pipeline. A further reported finding was that TCR beta sequences accurately predicted the HLA-A and HLA-B alleles for most subjects in the first cohort. CMV serostatus was the only immune exposure information available for the cohort. Specific HLA alleles were associated with 15,000 to 20,000 TCR beta sequences at a false discovery rate of 0.05 in a later analysis. Because counts were too low, 15 to 20 rarely observed V segments, including chromosome 9 orphons, were excluded from the earlier analysis of a few hundred of the donors. An association between a missense DCLRE1C variant and V-gene and J-gene trimming of TCR beta chains was found in a later genetic analysis and replicated in an independent cohort. According to a later analysis, TCR association rates differed among HLA loci, with DRB1 alleles showing the most associated TCRs and HLA-C alleles showing the fewest. A later genetic analysis reported fewer N-insertions in productive TCRs among donors in an Asian-associated ancestry cluster than the roughly 700-donor mean. The study gave a list of 150 to 200 TCR beta chains associated with cytomegalovirus. In an earlier analysis of approximately 590 of the donors, most TCR beta V segments appeared in productive rearrangements about 87% or about 30% of the time, broadly matching IMGT annotations.

A note on this clone: Its antigen is still unknown. Base qualities are not recorded, but no much larger clone differs from it by a single base.

The cohort was made up of roughly 670 healthy bone marrow donors. Cohort members were all nominally healthy when sampled, although unrecorded immune exposures were likely present. The donor was CMV seronegative and was included in the group of approximately 350 seronegative cohort members. Each donor provided a peripheral blood sample, and peripheral blood mononuclear cells were used for TCR beta sequencing. The Qiagen DNeasy Blood Extraction Kit was used to extract genomic DNA from the blood cell samples. Library prep was done by the immunoSEQ multiplex PCR assay. For the multiplex PCR, a mixture combining 60 forward primers for TCR Vbeta segments and 13 reverse primers for TCR Jbeta segments was used. Amplification of the CDR3 region of rearranged TCR beta genes was performed with a multiplex PCR assay on genomic DNA. The amplified TCR beta libraries were sequenced on the Illumina HiSeq System as 87-base-pair reads. The study's processing was this. A later analysis counted about 76 million unique TCR beta chains across the 650 to 800 repertoires, and some 11 million of these chains were shared by at least two donors. A nearest-neighbor algorithm error-corrected the raw reads and collapsed the reads into unique sequences, merging closely related sequences to remove PCR and sequencing errors. V, D and J gene segments were assigned by aligning CDR3 sequences to IMGT reference sequences. For a sequence to be retained, at least a six-nucleotide match to both a V gene segment and a J gene segment was required. Rearrangements were called productive when the CDR3 lacked stop codons and stayed in frame with V and J; all others were non-productive. Following IMGT convention, CDR3 was defined as the stretch from the second conserved V-encoded cysteine up to the conserved J-encoded phenylalanine. The earlier analysis of some 600 of the donors excluded sequences that lacked an unambiguous match to a single V gene segment. In an earlier analysis of approximately 590 of the donors, V segments were called functional above 56.7% productive rearrangements and were called segregating when the between-donor standard deviation exceeded 5%. A statistical classification framework was built to diagnose cytomegalovirus status from the catalog of TCR beta chain sequences. V and J gene assignment, in a later analysis, came from comparing TCR nucleotide sequences with IMGT/GENE-DB human TR gene sequences. The TCRdist pipeline was used in a later analysis to assign CDR3 sequences and most-parsimonious VDJ recombination scenarios. In a later analysis, each TCR beta chain was defined by its CDR3 amino acid sequence together with its V-gene family, and reads without a unique V-gene family were excluded. To address suspected cross-contamination and a sequencing artifact, a later analysis removed 450 to 700 highly shared, low-generation-probability nucleotide sequences. In a later analysis, a clonal expansion index was calculated for each public chain from normalized within-repertoire ranks of inferred template counts. Generation probabilities in a later analysis came from a VDJ recombination model fitted to out-of-frame rearrangements, and those results were checked against IGoR. Hypergeometric tests were used in a later analysis to score TCR-TCR, TCR-HLA and TCR-CMV co-occurrence, with a repertoire-size bias correction applied to the TCR pairs. A later analysis estimated false discovery rates by permuting HLA or CMV assignments 20 times. A later analysis grouped co-occurring TCRs with DBSCAN, adding TCRdist sequence similarity when clustering within HLA-allele-positive subsets. For co-occurrence clustering, repertoires with fewer than 30,000 or more than 120,000 public chains were excluded, along with 4 to 6 repertoires with anomalous nucleotide sharing. TCRdb took this table from immuneACCESS and kept in-frame rearrangements with V and J called. Such tables lack part of the clones; where checked against another copy, unresolved V genes explain under half of the gap, and the rest is unexplained. The V and J calls and clone size are taken from that table; D and trimming were inferred from the DNA. The sample table shows 170,000 or so clones, and around 82% are seen once. 0.38% of the sample goes to the ten largest clones.

Reading the germline V gene (reference sequence) gives CDR1 LNHDA and CDR2 SQIVND. Clipping removes 6 bases from V and 7 bases from J, with 13 as the unmatched junction base count. The CDR3 has 16 amino acids, counting the end cysteine and phenylalanine. Only the CDR3 part of the read is kept: 48 bases, read in frame from the first base. Input material: PBMCs. This chain joins TRBV19 to TRBJ2-2, and 8 junction bases match TRBD1. The TCR sequence derives from a boy aged 2 to 9 in good health and CMV-seronegative. The CDR3 protein is CASSPTGARLVGELFF. The nucleotide sequence reads as follows: TGTGCCAGTAGCCCGACAGGGGCCAGGTTGGTCGGGGAGCTGTTTTTT.